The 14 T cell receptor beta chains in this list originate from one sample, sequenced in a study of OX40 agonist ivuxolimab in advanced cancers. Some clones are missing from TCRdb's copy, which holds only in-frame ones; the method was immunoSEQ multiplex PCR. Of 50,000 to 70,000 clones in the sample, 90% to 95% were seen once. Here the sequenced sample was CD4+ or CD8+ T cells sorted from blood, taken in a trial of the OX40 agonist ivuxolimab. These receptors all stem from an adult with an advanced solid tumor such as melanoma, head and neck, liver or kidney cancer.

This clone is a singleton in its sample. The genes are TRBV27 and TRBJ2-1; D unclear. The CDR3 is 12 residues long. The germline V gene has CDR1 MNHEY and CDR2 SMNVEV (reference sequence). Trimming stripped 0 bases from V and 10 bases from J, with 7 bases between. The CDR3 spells CASSLSPREQFF. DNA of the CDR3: TGTGCCAGCAGTTTATCCCCCCGAGAGCAGTTCTTC.

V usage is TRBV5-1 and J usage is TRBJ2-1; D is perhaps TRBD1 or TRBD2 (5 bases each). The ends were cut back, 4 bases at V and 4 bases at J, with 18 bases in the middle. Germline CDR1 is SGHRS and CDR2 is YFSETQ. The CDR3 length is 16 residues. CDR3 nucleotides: TGCGCCAGCAGCCACTCTCGGGACGGCCCTTACAATGAGCAGTTCTTC. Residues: CASSHSRDGPYNEQFF.

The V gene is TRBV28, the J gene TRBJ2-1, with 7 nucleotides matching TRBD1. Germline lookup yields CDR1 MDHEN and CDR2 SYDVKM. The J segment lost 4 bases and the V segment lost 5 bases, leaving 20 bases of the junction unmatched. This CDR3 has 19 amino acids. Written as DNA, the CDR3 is TGTGCCAGCAGTATGACCGGGTCTCTCCCTCAGGGGGTTTACAATGAGCAGTTCTTC. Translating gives CASSMTGSLPQGVYNEQFF.

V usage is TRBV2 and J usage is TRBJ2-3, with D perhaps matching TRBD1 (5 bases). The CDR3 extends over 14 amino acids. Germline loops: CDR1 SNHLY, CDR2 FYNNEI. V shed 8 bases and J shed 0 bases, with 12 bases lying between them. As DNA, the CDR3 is TGTGCCAGCCCCGACAGCCCTAGCACAGATACGCAGTATTTT. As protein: CASPDSPSTDTQYF. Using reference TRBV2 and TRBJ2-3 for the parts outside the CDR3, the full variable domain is EPEVTQTPSHQVTQMGQEVILRCVPISNHLYFYWYRQILGQKVEFLVSFYNNEISEKSEIFDDQFSVERPDGSNFTLKIRSTKLEDSAMYFCASPDSPSTDTQYFGPGTRLTVL.

CDR3 amino acids: CASSPGGRNYGYTF. CDR3 bases: TGTGCCAGCAGTCCAGGGGGGAGGAACTATGGCTACACCTTC. J is TRBJ1-2 and V is TRBV27; 7 bases map to TRBD1. CDR1 and CDR2 from the germline V gene are MNHEY and SMNVEV (reference sequence). V was clipped by 5 bases and J by 2 bases; unmatched bases: 5. The CDR3 is 14 residues long.

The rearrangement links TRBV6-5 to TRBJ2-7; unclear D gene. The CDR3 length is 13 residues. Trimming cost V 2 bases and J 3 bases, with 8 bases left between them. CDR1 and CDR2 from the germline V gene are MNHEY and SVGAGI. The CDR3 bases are TGTGCCAGCAGTTACGCCGTCAGCTACGAGCAGTACTTC. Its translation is CASSYAVSYEQYF.

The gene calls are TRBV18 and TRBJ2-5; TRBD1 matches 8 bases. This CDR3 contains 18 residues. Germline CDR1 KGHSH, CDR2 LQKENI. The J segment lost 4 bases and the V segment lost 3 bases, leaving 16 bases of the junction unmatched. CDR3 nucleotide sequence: TGTGCCAGCTCACCTGAGCTATACGGACAGGGAAGGGTAGAGACCCAGTACTTC. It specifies CASSPELYGQGRVETQYF.

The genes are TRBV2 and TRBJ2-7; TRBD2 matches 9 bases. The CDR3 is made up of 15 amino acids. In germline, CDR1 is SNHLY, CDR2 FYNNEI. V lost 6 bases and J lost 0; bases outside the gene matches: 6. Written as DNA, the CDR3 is TGTGCCAGCAGCGGAGGACTAGCGTCCTCCTACGAGCAGTACTTC. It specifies CASSGGLASSYEQYF.

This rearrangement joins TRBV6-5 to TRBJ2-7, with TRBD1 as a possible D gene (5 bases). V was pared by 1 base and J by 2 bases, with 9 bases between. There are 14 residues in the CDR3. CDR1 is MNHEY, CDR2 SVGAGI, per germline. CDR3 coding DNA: TGTGCCAGCAGTTACTTGGACACAACCTACGAGCAGTACTTC. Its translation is CASSYLDTTYEQYF.

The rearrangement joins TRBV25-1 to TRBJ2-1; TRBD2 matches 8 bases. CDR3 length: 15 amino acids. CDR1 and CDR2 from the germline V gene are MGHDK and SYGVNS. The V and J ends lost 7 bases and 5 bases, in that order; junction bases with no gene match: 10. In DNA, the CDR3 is TGTGCCAGCAACGGGGGGGGGACGAGGGACAATGAGCAGTTCTTC. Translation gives CASNGGGTRDNEQFF.

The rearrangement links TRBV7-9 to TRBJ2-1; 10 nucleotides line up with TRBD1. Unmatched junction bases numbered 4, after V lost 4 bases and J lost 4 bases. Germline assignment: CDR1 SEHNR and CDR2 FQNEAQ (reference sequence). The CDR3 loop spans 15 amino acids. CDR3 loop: CASSSDRGPYNEQFF. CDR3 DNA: TGTGCCAGCAGCTCTGACAGGGGGCCGTACAATGAGCAGTTCTTC.

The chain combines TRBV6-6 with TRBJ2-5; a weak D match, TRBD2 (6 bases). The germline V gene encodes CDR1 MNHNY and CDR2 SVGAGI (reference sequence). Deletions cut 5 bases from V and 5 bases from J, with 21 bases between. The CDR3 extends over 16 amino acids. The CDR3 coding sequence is TGTGCCAGCAGTACCGAGGGGAGGTGGGGCAAGGAGACCCAGTACTTC. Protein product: CASSTEGRWGKETQYF.

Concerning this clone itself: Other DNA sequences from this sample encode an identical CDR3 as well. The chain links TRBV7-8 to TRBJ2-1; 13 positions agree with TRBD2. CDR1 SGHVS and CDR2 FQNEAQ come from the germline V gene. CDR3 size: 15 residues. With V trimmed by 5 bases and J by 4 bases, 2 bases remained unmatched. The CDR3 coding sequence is TGTGCCAGCAGCCTGGGACTAGCGGGATACAATGAGCAGTTCTTC. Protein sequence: CASSLGLAGYNEQFF. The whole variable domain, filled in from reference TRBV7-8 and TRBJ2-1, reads GAGVSQSPRYKVAKRGQDVALRCDPISGHVSLFWYQQALGQGPEFLTYFQNEAQLDKSGLPSDRFFAERPEGSVSTLKIQRTQQEDSAVYLCASSLGLAGYNEQFFGPGTRLTVL.

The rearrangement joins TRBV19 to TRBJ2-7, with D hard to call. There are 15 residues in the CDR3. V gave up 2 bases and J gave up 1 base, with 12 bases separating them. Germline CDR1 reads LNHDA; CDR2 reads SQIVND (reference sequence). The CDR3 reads CASSINFGESYEQYF. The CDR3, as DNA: TGTGCCAGTAGTATAAACTTTGGCGAGTCCTACGAGCAGTACTTC.